Below, 18 T cell receptor beta chains from the same sample are listed, as sequenced in a study of shared clonotypes between healthy human individuals (dated by TCRdb to about 2020). The receptor library was made with the immunoSEQ multiplex PCR assay. What TCRdb holds here is the immuneACCESS table cut down to in-frame rearrangements. Part of the clones is not present; checked against another copy, under half of the missing clones reflect an unresolved V gene, and the others are unexplained. The sample data list approximately 180,000 clones, and about 93% of these were observed just once. The ten largest clones take up about 0.067% of the sample. Sequencing was performed on naive CD4+ T cells sorted from blood. This sample's cell subset or site label indicates: CD45RA+ positively selected. The origin of the receptors is a woman aged 25 to 39 in good health.

The chain has TRBV19 and TRBJ2-2; D remains ambiguous. The CDR3 covers 13 residues. The germline gives CDR1 LNHDA, CDR2 SQIVND (reference sequence). Between the trimmed V and J ends, which lost 3 bases and 5 bases, there was a span of 7 bases. For the CDR3, the DNA is TGTGCCAGTAGTATCCAGGTAACCGGGGAGCTGTTTTTT. It yields the protein CASSIQVTGELFF.

The chain links TRBV10-1 to TRBJ2-5; 8 bases are shared with TRBD2. The J call may be in error: the DNA end matches TRBJ2-7 better. The CDR3 sequence is 14 residues long. CDR1 WNHNN and CDR2 SYGVQD come from the germline V gene (reference sequence). CDR3 in amino acids: CASSEGVAGHEQYF. The CDR3 DNA reads as TGCGCCAGCAGTGAGGGAGTAGCGGGACACGAGCAGTACTTC.

The chain recombines TRBV7-2 with TRBJ1-2; unclear D gene. The CDR3 is made up of 12 amino acids. V shed 5 bases and J shed 9 bases, with 13 bases lying between them. In germline, CDR1 is SGHTA, CDR2 FQGNSA. The CDR3 coding sequence is TGTGCCAGCAGCCTGCCGACGGTTCGCTACACCTTC. Encoded protein: CASSLPTVRYTF.

As to this clone: The missing conserved phenylalanine or tryptophan at the end of this CDR3 makes a read error likely. J is TRBJ1-2 and V is TRBV18, with 9 bases fitting TRBD1. Trimming took 5 bases from V and 4 from J; bases not matched to a gene: 5. The CDR3 spans 14 residues. Germline V gives CDR1 KGHSH, CDR2 LQKENI. The CDR3, as DNA: TGTGCCAGCTCAGGACAGGGGTCAACCTATGGCTACACCCTC. It codes for CASSGQGSTYGYTL.

This rearrangement joins TRBV5-1 to TRBJ2-1; TRBD2 agrees at 11 bases. The CDR3 extends over 17 amino acids. V lost 2 bases, J lost 3 bases, and 7 bases stayed unmatched. Germline CDR1 is SGHRS and CDR2 is YFSETQ. The DNA for the CDR3 is TGCGCCAGCAGCTTTTTAGCGGGAGGGAAAATCTACAATGAGCAGTTCTTC. It codes for CASSFLAGGKIYNEQFF.

The V and J genes are TRBV11-2 and TRBJ2-3; 9 nucleotides align to TRBD1. CDR1 is SGHAT and CDR2 is FQNNGV in the germline V gene. V shed 5 bases, J shed 4 bases, and the junction held 4 bases outside the gene matches. The CDR3 runs 14 residues. In nucleotides, the CDR3 is TGTGCCAGCAGCCCCGGGACAGGGCCAGATACGCAGTATTTT. Translating gives CASSPGTGPDTQYF. Drawing the rest from reference TRBV11-2 and TRBJ2-3, the complete variable domain is EAGVAQSPRYKIIEKRQSVAFWCNPISGHATLYWYQQILGQGPKLLIQFQNNGVVDDSQLPKDRFSAERLKGVDSTLKIQPAKLEDSAVYLCASSPGTGPDTQYFGPGTRLTVL.

The CDR3 region has the DNA TGCAGCGTTCGGTTGGAGGGAAATCAGCCCCAGCATTTT. Amino acids: CSVRLEGNQPQHF. The rearrangement joins TRBV29-1 to TRBJ1-5; D ambiguous. Germline V CDR1 and CDR2: SQVTM, ANQGSEA. The CDR3 is 13 amino acids. V shed 5 bases and J shed 4 bases, with 12 bases lying between them.

The chain joins TRBV20-1 to TRBJ2-5; D gene unclear. The CDR3 is 11 amino acids. Germline lookup yields CDR1 DFQATT and CDR2 SNEGSKA (reference sequence). Trimming took 5 bases from V and 4 from J, leaving 8 bases between them. The CDR3 coding sequence is TGCAGTGCTCCAATGGGAGAGACCCAGTACTTC. Translation: CSAPMGETQYF.

The rearrangement links TRBV18 to TRBJ2-5; D is unclear. With the DNA end fitting TRBJ2-7 better, the J assignment may be wrong. Germline lookup yields CDR1 KGHSH and CDR2 LQKENI. This CDR3 spans 11 amino acids. CDR3 nucleotides: TGTGCCAGCTCGTCCTCCTACGAGCAGTACTTC. Protein sequence: CASSSSYEQYF.

The rearrangement links TRBV5-1 to TRBJ2-7; D not resolved. Germline assignment: CDR1 SGHRS and CDR2 YFSETQ. CDR3 length: 15 amino acids. Trimming pared 1 base from V and 0 bases from J, leaving 11 bases between. The CDR3 loop reads CASSLSPGRSYEQYF. The CDR3 nucleotides read TGCGCCAGCAGCTTGAGCCCAGGACGCTCCTACGAGCAGTACTTC.

This chain joins TRBV6-1 and TRBJ1-2; TRBD1 matches at 10 bases. Germline CDR1 and CDR2: MNHNS and SASEGT. V lost 4 bases, J lost 3 bases, and 5 bases stayed unmatched. CDR3 length equals 15 residues. CDR3 loop: CASSARDRGDYGYTF. CDR3 in DNA: TGTGCCAGCAGTGCCCGGGACAGGGGTGACTATGGCTACACCTTC.

The gene calls are TRBV18 and TRBJ1-4, with 7 bases aligning to TRBD1. J was trimmed by 4 bases and V by 0 bases; bases with no gene match: 2. Germline V gives CDR1 KGHSH, CDR2 LQKENI. This CDR3 is 15 amino acids long. The CDR3 here is CASSPPGQFNEKLFF. Written as DNA, the CDR3 is TGTGCCAGCTCACCACCGGGACAGTTTAATGAAAAACTGTTTTTT.

The J gene is TRBJ2-7, the V gene TRBV21-1; the table's D call, TRBD1, was not checked against the DNA. TRBV21-1 is a pseudogene. This CDR3 contains 15 residues. CDR3 loop: CASSRTGTGVYEQYF. In nucleotides, the CDR3 is TGTGCCAGCAGCAGAACCGGGACAGGGGTATACGAGCAGTACTTC.

This chain links TRBV28 with TRBJ2-7; D is ambiguous. This CDR3 region has 12 residues. Per the germline V gene, CDR1 is MDHEN and CDR2 is SYDVKM. The ends were cut back, 1 base at V and 6 bases at J, with 7 bases in the middle. CDR3 in DNA: TGTGCCAGCAGTTTATACCGCCTCGAGCAGTACTTC. It specifies CASSLYRLEQYF.

This clone was observed once. The V and J genes are TRBV7-9 and TRBJ2-5; TRBD2 matches 14 bases. Gene TRBJ2-7 matches the end of the DNA better, so the J call may be wrong. Germline V gives CDR1 SEHNR, CDR2 FQNEAQ (reference sequence). This CDR3 contains 14 residues. The CDR3 spells CASSLTSGRDEQYF. The CDR3 bases are TGTGCCAGCAGCCTGACTAGCGGGAGGGACGAGCAGTACTTC.

The chain uses TRBV7-4 and TRBJ2-7; D uncertain. The V gene lost 5 bases and the J gene lost 6 bases, with 5 bases spanning the gap. The CDR3 sequence is 10 residues long. Germline V gives CDR1 SGHVT, CDR2 SQSDAQ. In nucleotides, the CDR3 is TGTGCCAGCAGCCCCCTCGAGCAGTACTTC. Protein sequence: CASSPLEQYF. Full variable domain (outside the CDR3, taken from reference TRBV7-4 and TRBJ2-7): GAGVSQSPRYKVAKRGRDVALRCDSISGHVTLYWYRQTLGQGSEVLTYSQSDAQRDKSGRPSGRFSAERPERSVSTLKIQRTEQGDSAVYLCASSPLEQYFGPGTRLTVT.

This rearrangement joins TRBV4-2 to TRBJ2-1; 8 bases line up with TRBD2. The CDR3 contains 17 residues. The junction had 11 bases not matched to a gene; V was cut back by 4 bases and J by 3 bases. CDR1 is LGHNA, CDR2 YNFKEQ, per germline. Written as DNA, the CDR3 is TGTGCCAGCAGCCCCCGTCTGGCACTAGCGGACTACAATGAGCAGTTCTTC. As protein: CASSPRLALADYNEQFF.

This chain links TRBV18 with TRBJ1-5; no clear D gene. CDR1 KGHSH and CDR2 LQKENI come from the germline V gene. The CDR3 runs to 14 residues. V lost 4 bases to trimming and J lost 7 bases, with 14 bases between them. The CDR3 nucleotides read TGTGCCAGCTCACGATCGTCCCCTCCACAGCCCCAGCATTTT. Residues: CASSRSSPPQPQHF.